The 25 T cell receptor beta chains below all came from one sample that was sequenced in a study of blood T cell repertoires in COVID-19. TCRdb's table, derived via immunoSEQ multiplex PCR, lists solely in-frame clones and lacks some. In the table there are roughly 280,000 clones, about 88% of which are singletons. Sequenced sample: peripheral blood. The receptors shown here come from a woman between 25 and 40 years old with COVID-19, enrolled during active disease.

The chain uses TRBV12-3 or TRBV12-4 and TRBJ2-1; D unclear. The CDR3 is 13 amino acids. V was pared by 3 bases and J by 4 bases, with 7 bases between. Here the CDR3 DNA reads TGTGCCAGCAGTTTGGTACGGTACAATGAGCAGTTCTTC. Translated, it gives CASSLVRYNEQFF.

The chain carries TRBV30 and TRBJ1-5, with D hard to call. From germline, CDR1 is GTSNPN and CDR2 SVGIG (reference sequence). With 1 base removed from V and 5 bases from J, the gap between germline ends came to 9 bases. The CDR3 is 13 amino acids. CDR3 sequence reads: CAWSGSRDQPQHF. The CDR3 coding sequence is TGTGCCTGGAGTGGGTCGCGGGATCAGCCCCAGCATTTT. The full variable domain, with the rest looked up from reference TRBV30 and TRBJ1-5, is SQTIHQWPATLVQPVGSPLSLECTVEGTSNPNLYWYRQAAGRGLQLLFYSVGIGQISSEVPQNLSASRPQDRQFILSSKKLLLSDSGFYLCAWSGSRDQPQHFGDGTRLSIL.

The chain joins TRBV29-1 to TRBJ2-1; 10 bases match TRBD2. V trimming: 4 bases; J trimming: 8 bases; junction bases outside the gene matches: 5. The CDR3 has 13 amino acids. Germline V CDR1 and CDR2: SQVTM, ANQGSEA. CDR3 residues: CSVVSGRADEQFF. The CDR3, as DNA: TGCAGCGTTGTAAGCGGGAGGGCCGATGAGCAGTTCTTC.

The gene calls are TRBV28 and TRBJ2-3; TRBD1 agrees at 10 bases. This CDR3 comprises 14 residues. Unmatched junction bases numbered 1, after V lost 3 bases and J lost 4 bases. Germline V lookup: CDR1 MDHEN, CDR2 SYDVKM. The CDR3 DNA reads as TGTGCCAGCAGTTTGGGACAGGGGCCAGATACGCAGTATTTT. This translates into CASSLGQGPDTQYF. The whole variable domain, filled in from reference TRBV28 and TRBJ2-3, reads DVKVTQSSRYLVKRTGEKVFLECVQDMDHENMFWYRQDPGLGLRLIYFSYDVKMKEKGDIPEGYSVSREKKERFSLILESASTNQTSMYLCASSLGQGPDTQYFGPGTRLTVL.

Points on this clone: Other nucleotide sequences in the sample specify the same CDR3. The chain carries TRBV28 and TRBJ2-2; no reliable D call. The CDR3 length is 13 residues. Germline CDR1 MDHEN, CDR2 SYDVKM. Trimming cost V 4 bases and J 1 base, with 4 bases left between them. Here the CDR3 reads CASSSGNTGELFF. CDR3 nucleotides: TGTGCCAGCAGTTCAGGGAACACCGGGGAGCTGTTTTTT.

This rearrangement joins TRBV28 to TRBJ1-3, with D maybe TRBD1 (6 bases). V shed 6 bases and J shed 0 bases, with 18 bases lying between them. The CDR3 length is 17 residues. Per the germline V gene, CDR1 is MDHEN and CDR2 is SYDVKM. The DNA for the CDR3 is TGTGCCAGCAGACTAGGGGGACACACGTCCTCTGGAAACACCATATATTTT. Residues: CASRLGGHTSSGNTIYF.

V usage is TRBV10-3 and J usage is TRBJ2-5; TRBD2 agrees at 7 bases. Trimming cost V 3 bases and J 1 base; bases outside gene matches: 11. Germline CDR1 is ENHRY and CDR2 is SYGVKD. The CDR3 extends over 17 amino acids. The CDR3 region is CAISEGSLAGTQETQYF. CDR3 DNA: TGTGCCATCAGTGAAGGGAGTTTAGCGGGTACCCAAGAGACCCAGTACTTC.

The chain combines TRBV30 with TRBJ2-6, with TRBD1 matching 8 bases. The CDR3 has 17 amino acids. V lost 3 bases and J lost 0; bases outside the gene matches: 7. From germline, CDR1 is GTSNPN and CDR2 SVGIG (reference sequence). This CDR3 reads CAWRQQGAISGANVLTF. The DNA of the CDR3 is TGTGCCTGGAGGCAGCAGGGGGCCATCTCTGGGGCCAACGTCCTGACTTTC.

The V and J genes are TRBV6-5 and TRBJ2-7; maybe TRBD2 (5 bases). Trimming removed 6 bases from V and 5 bases from J, with 20 bases in between. The germline CDR1 and CDR2 sequences are MNHEY and SVGAGI. The CDR3 is made up of 15 amino acids. Here the CDR3 DNA reads TGTGCCAGCAGATCGTTGGTGGGATACGGGGACGAGCAGTACTTC. Protein product: CASRSLVGYGDEQYF.

The V gene is TRBV18, the J gene TRBJ1-4; D possibly corresponds to TRBD1 (6 bases). The length of the CDR3 is 14 residues. Germline CDR1 KGHSH, CDR2 LQKENI. V lost 6 bases to trimming and J lost 8 bases, with 16 bases between them. The CDR3 DNA is TGTGCCAGCTCTGAACAGGGTTCGGAAGAAAAACTGTTTTTT. It translates to CASSEQGSEEKLFF.

The rearrangement joins TRBV4-3 to TRBJ1-5; 10 bases agree with TRBD1. The junction had 4 bases not matched to a gene; V was cut back by 4 bases and J by 4 bases. The CDR3 has 15 amino acids. CDR1 LGHNA and CDR2 YSLEER come from the germline V gene. Here the CDR3 DNA reads TGCGCCAGCAGCCCGGGACAGGGGTGGAATCAGCCCCAGCATTTT. Encoded protein: CASSPGQGWNQPQHF.

This CDR3 is CASSTPRVSNEQYF. For the CDR3, the DNA is TGTGCCAGCAGTACCCCCCGCGTCTCGAACGAGCAGTACTTC. The chain recombines TRBV6-2 or TRBV6-3 with TRBJ2-7; no clear D gene. This CDR3 is 14 amino acids long. Trimming shortened V by 5 bases and J by 5 bases, and 16 bases separated the two germline ends. The V gene's germline CDR1 is MNHEY and CDR2 SVGEGT.

The chain has TRBV30 and TRBJ2-7; 9 bases match TRBD1. CDR3 length equals 14 residues. The germline gives CDR1 GTSNPN, CDR2 SVGIG (reference sequence). V lost 4 bases, J lost 2 bases, and 6 bases stayed unmatched. CDR3 sequence reads: CAWNRGQGPYEQYF. The DNA of the CDR3 is TGTGCCTGGAACCGGGGACAGGGACCCTACGAGCAGTACTTC.

This chain uses TRBV27 with TRBJ1-3; D perhaps matches TRBD1 (5 bases). The CDR3 spans 14 residues. CDR1 is MNHEY and CDR2 is SMNVEV in the germline V gene (reference sequence). Between the trimmed V and J ends, which lost 3 bases and 0 bases, there was a span of 6 bases. CDR3 nucleotide sequence: TGTGCCAGCAGTTTCGGGGGCTCTGGAAACACCATATATTTT. Protein: CASSFGGSGNTIYF.

This chain joins TRBV11-2 and TRBJ1-1, with no clear D. Germline CDR1 reads SGHAT; CDR2 reads FQNNGV. CDR3 length: 13 residues. V was trimmed by 2 bases and J by 4 bases, leaving 8 bases between them. The CDR3 nucleotides are TGTGCCAGCAGCTTAATCGTGCGCACTGAAGCTTTCTTT. This codes for CASSLIVRTEAFF.

This chain connects TRBV29-1 to TRBJ2-7; D might be TRBD1 (6 bases). The CDR3 extends over 13 amino acids. With 7 bases removed from V and 4 bases from J, the gap between germline ends came to 17 bases. CDR1 and CDR2 (germline): SQVTM, ANQGSEA. The DNA of the CDR3 is TGCAGCGCAATATCCAGGGGTCTGTACGAGCAGTACTTC. Amino acid sequence: CSAISRGLYEQYF.

This clone was observed a single time. The rearrangement uses TRBV5-1 and TRBJ2-1; 10 positions match TRBD2. This CDR3 is built from 15 residues. The V gene's germline CDR1 is SGHRS and CDR2 YFSETQ. After removal of 0 bases from V and 12 bases from J, the junction contained 9 bases not matched to a gene. The CDR3 nucleotides are TGCGCCAGCAGCTTGGTCCCTAGCGGGAGAATGGGGCAGTTCTTC. Amino acids: CASSLVPSGRMGQFF.

This clone appeared once. The genes are TRBV15 and TRBJ1-1, with D perhaps matching TRBD1 (6 bases). The germline gives CDR1 LNHNV, CDR2 YYDKDF (reference sequence). The CDR3 extends over 11 amino acids. The V gene lost 4 bases and the J gene lost 8 bases, with 8 bases spanning the gap. CDR3 sequence: CATSMGAEAFF. Here the CDR3 DNA reads TGTGCCACCAGCATGGGGGCCGAAGCTTTCTTT.

The chain combines TRBV5-4 with TRBJ2-2, with 13 bases fitting TRBD2. After removal of 5 bases from V and 5 bases from J, the junction contained 6 bases not matched to a gene. Germline values: CDR1 SGHNT, CDR2 YYREEE (reference sequence). The CDR3 is 16 residues long. Here the CDR3 reads CASRYGLAGDTGELFF. Here the CDR3 DNA reads TGTGCCAGCAGATACGGACTAGCGGGAGATACCGGGGAGCTGTTTTTT.

The chain employs TRBV5-5 and TRBJ2-2; D might be TRBD1 (6 bases). Deletions cut 1 base from V and 8 bases from J, with 15 bases between. The CDR3 runs 15 residues. CDR1 is SGHKS, CDR2 YYEKEE, per germline (reference sequence). The CDR3 protein is CASSLITGKTGELFF. CDR3 coding DNA: TGTGCCAGCAGCTTGATCACAGGGAAGACAGGGGAGCTGTTTTTT.

This chain joins TRBV6-5 and TRBJ1-2; 7 nucleotides agree with TRBD1. The CDR3 runs to 15 residues. Germline V gene sequence: CDR1 MNHEY, CDR2 SVGAGI. Trimming took 5 bases from V and 0 from J; bases not matched to a gene: 6. In DNA, the CDR3 is TGTGCCAGCAGTAGAACAGGGGTTTCTAACTATGGCTACACCTTC. Translation: CASSRTGVSNYGYTF.

This rearrangement joins TRBV2 to TRBJ2-7; possible D gene TRBD1, 5 bases. Germline CDR1 SNHLY, CDR2 FYNNEI. The CDR3 has 15 residues. V gave up 1 base and J gave up 4 bases, with 14 bases separating them. The CDR3 region is CASSEGGRYRYEQYF. The CDR3 DNA sequence: TGTGCCAGCAGTGAAGGGGGCAGGTATAGGTACGAGCAGTACTTC.

J is TRBJ1-6 and V is TRBV6-6; 7 bases match TRBD1. With 4 bases clipped from V and 7 bases from J, the junction kept 10 bases outside the gene matches. Germline loops: CDR1 MNHNY, CDR2 SVGAGI (reference sequence). This CDR3 is 16 amino acids long. The CDR3 bases are TGTGCCAGCAGTTCCGGCCCGGGACAGTCCAATTCACCCCTCCACTTT. It is translated as CASSSGPGQSNSPLHF.

This clone was picked up one time. This chain's CDR3 is CASSIGGVAQETQYF. As DNA, the CDR3 is TGTGCCAGTAGTATAGGGGGAGTGGCCCAAGAGACCCAGTACTTC. The rearrangement links TRBV19 to TRBJ2-5, with D possibly matching TRBD2 (5 bases). The CDR3 sequence is 15 residues long. Germline V gene data show CDR1 as LNHDA and CDR2 as SQIVND (reference sequence). The V end was cut by 1 base, the J end by 1 base, with 10 bases between.

The CDR3 reads CASRKPGQDNGYTF. The DNA for the CDR3 is TGTGCCAGTAGAAAACCGGGACAGGATAATGGCTACACCTTC. V is TRBV2 and J is TRBJ1-2; 8 bases are shared with TRBD1. The CDR3 covers 14 residues. CDR1 is SNHLY, CDR2 FYNNEI, per germline. V trimming: 9 bases; J trimming: 6 bases; junction bases outside the gene matches: 12.